The 10 T cell receptor beta chains below were found in one sample sequenced in a study of a mutant IDH1 vaccine in newly diagnosed glioma. Which antigens these TCRs recognize remains unknown. Sequenced by immunoSEQ multiplex PCR; TCRdb stores in-frame clones only, minus some. The sample lists about 60,000 clones; roughly 87% were seen once. Specified time point: week 47, end of study. A 20-mer mutant IDH1 peptide at 300 ug was injected subcutaneously with topical imiquimod. The specimen was PBMCs, collected from a glioma patient whose treatment included an IDH1 peptide vaccine. These receptors came from a woman aged 45-65 years with glioma.

The chain carries TRBV18 and TRBJ1-2; D might be TRBD1 (6 bases). Germline CDR1 is KGHSH and CDR2 is LQKENI. The CDR3 runs to 13 residues. V was clipped by 2 bases and J by 8 bases, with 12 bases between them. The CDR3 DNA follows: TGTGCCAGCTCACCAAGGAGGACAGACGGCTACACCTTC. Amino acid sequence: CASSPRRTDGYTF. Full variable domain (missing parts from reference TRBV18 and TRBJ1-2): NAGVMQNPRHLVRRRGQEARLRCSPMKGHSHVYWYRQLPEEGLKFMVYLQKENIIDESGMPKERFSAEFPKEGPSILRIQQVVRGDSAAYFCASSPRRTDGYTFGSGTRLTVV.

This clone was seen just once. The rearrangement uses TRBV2 and TRBJ2-7; no firm D call. The CDR3 totals 12 residues. V dropped 7 bases and J dropped 6 bases, with 13 bases sitting between them. Looked up from germline, CDR1 is SNHLY and CDR2 is FYNNEI. In DNA form, the CDR3 reads TGTGCCAGCATCACACTGGGCGGCGAGCAGTACTTC. Translated, it gives CASITLGGEQYF. Looking up the rest from reference TRBV2 and TRBJ2-7 gives the full variable domain: EPEVTQTPSHQVTQMGQEVILRCVPISNHLYFYWYRQILGQKVEFLVSFYNNEISEKSEIFDDQFSVERPDGSNFTLKIRSTKLEDSAMYFCASITLGGEQYFGPGTRLTVT.

This clone was detected once. The chain has TRBV7-2 and TRBJ1-1; D not certain. V lost 1 base, J lost 2 bases, and 8 bases lay in between. The CDR3 is 14 amino acids. Looked up from germline, CDR1 is SGHTA and CDR2 is FQGNSA. As DNA, the CDR3 is TGTGCCAGCAGCTTAGGTGGATCCAACACTGAAGCTTTCTTT. This sequence encodes CASSLGGSNTEAFF.

The chain employs TRBV19 and TRBJ1-1, with D uncertain. CDR3 size: 14 residues. Germline loops: CDR1 LNHDA, CDR2 SQIVND (reference sequence). The V end lost 1 base, the J end lost 2 bases, and 8 bases lay between the germline ends. The CDR3, as DNA: TGTGCCAGTAGTATAGCGGCGGGAAACACTGAAGCTTTCTTT. This sequence encodes CASSIAAGNTEAFF.

The chain recombines TRBV19 with TRBJ2-7, with TRBD1 as a possible D gene (6 bases). The CDR3 sequence is 13 residues long. Germline CDR1 LNHDA, CDR2 SQIVND (reference sequence). V lost 4 bases and J lost 6, with 13 bases in between. CDR3 DNA: TGTGCCAGTAGTACTCGCAGGGGTGGCGAGCAGTACTTC. Translated: CASSTRRGGEQYF.

V usage is TRBV7-8 and J usage is TRBJ2-1, with D perhaps TRBD1 or TRBD2 (5 bases each). This CDR3 contains 13 residues. V lost 7 bases and J lost 6, with 13 bases in between. Germline V CDR1 and CDR2: SGHVS, FQNEAQ. CDR3: CASNRGLANEQFF. Here the CDR3 DNA reads TGTGCCAGCAACCGGGGCCTGGCCAATGAGCAGTTCTTC.

V gene TRBV29-1 combines with J gene TRBJ1-1; D uncertain. V was shortened by 3 bases and J by 4 bases, with 12 bases between the two germline ends. Germline CDR1 is SQVTM and CDR2 is ANQGSEA. The CDR3 runs 13 residues. The CDR3 DNA reads as TGCAGCGTTGAGGTAAGGGCAGGCACTGAAGCTTTCTTT. This sequence encodes CSVEVRAGTEAFF.

The chain recombines TRBV25-1 with TRBJ1-5; 7 bases line up with TRBD1. The length of the CDR3 is 15 residues. With 2 bases clipped from V and 2 bases from J, the junction kept 3 bases outside the gene matches. CDR1 is MGHDK, CDR2 SYGVNS, per germline. This chain's CDR3 is CASSETGAGNQPQHF. DNA of the CDR3: TGTGCCAGCAGTGAAACAGGGGCAGGCAATCAGCCCCAGCATTTT.

The chain recombines TRBV6-1 with TRBJ1-5; 7 bases line up with TRBD1. Trimming cost V 6 bases and J 0 bases; bases outside gene matches: 2. The CDR3 consists of 14 residues. Germline values: CDR1 MNHNS, CDR2 SASEGT. CDR3 DNA: TGTGCCAGCAGGGGGACAGTTAGCAATCAGCCCCAGCATTTT. Its translation: CASRGTVSNQPQHF.

V usage is TRBV29-1 and J usage is TRBJ2-4, with D perhaps given as TRBD1 or TRBD2 (7 bases each). Trimming took off 4 bases at V and 1 base at J, with 14 bases between the two ends. The germline gives CDR1 SQVTM, CDR2 ANQGSEA. The CDR3 has 15 amino acids. The CDR3 DNA follows: TGCAGCGTTGGACAGGGAGGGAACGCCAAAAACATTCAGTACTTC. Its protein product is CSVGQGGNAKNIQYF.